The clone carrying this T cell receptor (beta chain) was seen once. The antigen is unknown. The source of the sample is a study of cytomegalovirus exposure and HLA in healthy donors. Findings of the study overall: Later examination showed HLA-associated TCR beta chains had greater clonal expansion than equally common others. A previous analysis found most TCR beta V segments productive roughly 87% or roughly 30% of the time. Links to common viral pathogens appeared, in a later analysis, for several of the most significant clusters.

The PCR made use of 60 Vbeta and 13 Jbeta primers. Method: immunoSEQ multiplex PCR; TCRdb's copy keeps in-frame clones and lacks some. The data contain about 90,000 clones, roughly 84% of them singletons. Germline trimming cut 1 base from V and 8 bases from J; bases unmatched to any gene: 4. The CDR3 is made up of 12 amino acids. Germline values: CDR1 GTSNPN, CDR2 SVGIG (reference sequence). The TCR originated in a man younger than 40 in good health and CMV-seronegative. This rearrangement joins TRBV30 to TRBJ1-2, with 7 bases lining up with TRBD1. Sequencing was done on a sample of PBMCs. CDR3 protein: CAWSEGGRGYTF. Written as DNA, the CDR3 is TGTGCCTGGAGTGAAGGGGGCAGGGGCTACACCTTC. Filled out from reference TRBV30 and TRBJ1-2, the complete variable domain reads SQTIHQWPATLVQPVGSPLSLECTVEGTSNPNLYWYRQAAGRGLQLLFYSVGIGQISSEVPQNLSASRPQDRQFILSSKKLLLSDSGFYLCAWSEGGRGYTFGSGTRLTVV.